This is a list of T cell receptor beta chains from one sample in a study of control samples from healthy donors and cancer patients. Sequenced by immunoSEQ multiplex PCR; TCRdb stores in-frame clones only, minus some. The sample has roughly 80,000 clones, approximately 90% seen once. The sample taken for sequencing was PBMCs. Source of these receptors: a woman aged 60-75 years with head and neck cancer. The CDR3 runs from the conserved cysteine through the conserved F or W. A D gene is named only where the DNA matches it firmly. Expanded clones are given a class, and other clones once, few, many or no size at all.

cdr3_nt: TGTGCCAGCAGCCCACGGGACAGACCCTCCTACGAGCAGTACTTC
cdr3_aa: CASSPRDRPSYEQYF
d_call: TRBD1
clone_size: .
v_call: TRBV11-2
j_call: TRBJ2-7

cdr3_nt: TGTGCCAGCAGTGAATGGCGGTCCCCCTACGAGCAGTACTTC
cdr3_aa: CASSEWRSPYEQYF
d_call: .
clone_size: .
v_call: TRBV6-1
j_call: TRBJ2-7

cdr3_nt: TGTGCCAGCAAGCGGACTAGCGGCTCCTACGAGCAGTACTTC
cdr3_aa: CASKRTSGSYEQYF
d_call: TRBD2
clone_size: .
v_call: TRBV6-5
j_call: TRBJ2-7

cdr3_nt: TGCGCCAGCAGCCAAGATCGGGGGACAGGGTGGGAGACCCAGTACTTC
cdr3_aa: CASSQDRGTGWETQYF
d_call: TRBD1
clone_size: .
v_call: TRBV4-3
j_call: TRBJ2-5

cdr3_nt: TGTGCCACCAGTGATTGTTCGCGAGAGTGGAGCACAGATACGCAGTATTTT
cdr3_aa: CATSDCSREWSTDTQYF
d_call: .
clone_size: .
v_call: TRBV24-1
j_call: TRBJ2-3

cdr3_nt: TGCGCCAGCAGCTTGGAGTCAGGGGACTATGGCTACACCTTC
cdr3_aa: CASSLESGDYGYTF
d_call: .
clone_size: .
v_call: TRBV5-1
j_call: TRBJ1-2

cdr3_nt: TGTGCCAGCAGCACCGGGACTAGGACCTACGAGCAGTACTTC
cdr3_aa: CASSTGTRTYEQYF
d_call: TRBD2
clone_size: .
v_call: TRBV5-6
j_call: TRBJ2-7

cdr3_nt: TGTGCCAGCAGCCCGGGACTAGCGGACTACGAGCAGTACTTC
cdr3_aa: CASSPGLADYEQYF
d_call: TRBD2
clone_size: .
v_call: TRBV5-5
j_call: TRBJ2-7

cdr3_nt: TGTGCCAGTATCCCCCCAGGCCGGGAAGCTTTCTTT
cdr3_aa: CASIPPGREAFF
d_call: .
clone_size: .
v_call: TRBV19
j_call: TRBJ1-1

cdr3_nt: TGTGCCTGGAGTGTACTGGGGGCACCCCTCCACTTT
cdr3_aa: CAWSVLGAPLHF
d_call: .
clone_size: once
v_call: TRBV30
j_call: TRBJ1-6

cdr3_nt: TGCGCCAGCAGCGACACAGGGGGGGAAGAGACCCAGTACTTC
cdr3_aa: CASSDTGGEETQYF
d_call: .
clone_size: .
v_call: TRBV5-1
j_call: TRBJ2-5

cdr3_nt: TGTGCCAGCAGCTCCCGAGTGTCAACTAATGAAAAACTGTTTTTT
cdr3_aa: CASSSRVSTNEKLFF
d_call: .
clone_size: .
v_call: TRBV7-6
j_call: TRBJ1-4

cdr3_nt: TGTGCCAGCTCCCAACCCCAGCGGGGCTCCTACGAGCAGTACTTC
cdr3_aa: CASSQPQRGSYEQYF
d_call: TRBD2
clone_size: .
v_call: TRBV18
j_call: TRBJ2-7

cdr3_nt: TGTGCCAGCAGCCCGTCCGGGACAGGGGCCGGGGAGCTGTTTTTT
cdr3_aa: CASSPSGTGAGELFF
d_call: TRBD1
clone_size: once
v_call: TRBV7-2
j_call: TRBJ2-2

cdr3_nt: TGTGCCAGCAGCTTGGGGGAGGGTACTGAAGCTTTCTTT
cdr3_aa: CASSLGEGTEAFF
d_call: .
clone_size: .
v_call: TRBV5-4
j_call: TRBJ1-1

cdr3_nt: TGTGCCAGCAGCCAAGTGGGACAGCTTAACTATGGCTACACCTTC
cdr3_aa: CASSQVGQLNYGYTF
d_call: TRBD1
clone_size: .
v_call: TRBV3-1/TRBV3-2
j_call: TRBJ1-2

cdr3_nt: TGCGCCAGCCCTATTATGTTGGGGAAGGGGCAGTACTTC
cdr3_aa: CASPIMLGKGQYF
d_call: .
clone_size: .
v_call: TRBV10-1
j_call: TRBJ2-7

cdr3_nt: TGTGCCAGCATCCGAGGCGGGCGCGGGAGCGAAAAACTGTTTTTT
cdr3_aa: CASIRGGRGSEKLFF
d_call: .
clone_size: few
v_call: TRBV7-9
j_call: TRBJ1-4

cdr3_nt: TGTGCCAGCAGTCTCGTAGATACGCAGTATTTT
cdr3_aa: CASSLVDTQYF
d_call: .
clone_size: few
v_call: TRBV12-3/TRBV12-4
j_call: TRBJ2-3

cdr3_nt: TGCGCCAGCAGCTTAGGGGGCCCCCCTCAGTATGAGCAGTTCTTC
cdr3_aa: CASSLGGPPQYEQFF
d_call: TRBD1
clone_size: once
v_call: TRBV5-1
j_call: TRBJ2-1

cdr3_nt: TGTGCCAGCTATAACCCAGCGGGAGGAGCCTACGAGCAGTACTTC
cdr3_aa: CASYNPAGGAYEQYF
d_call: TRBD2
clone_size: .
v_call: TRBV7-2
j_call: TRBJ2-7

cdr3_nt: TGTGCCAGTAGTATAGATCGTGGGGGAGACGGCCTTAATGAGCAGTTCTTC
cdr3_aa: CASSIDRGGDGLNEQFF
d_call: .
clone_size: .
v_call: TRBV19
j_call: TRBJ2-1

cdr3_nt: TGTGCCAGCAGCTTAATGCGGACTAGCGGGACTACCTACGAGCAGTACTTC
cdr3_aa: CASSLMRTSGTTYEQYF
d_call: TRBD2
clone_size: .
v_call: TRBV7-2
j_call: TRBJ2-7

cdr3_nt: TGTGCCAGCCGTTTCCTCACAGGGGGGGTCGATGAAAAACTGTTTTTT
cdr3_aa: CASRFLTGGVDEKLFF
d_call: TRBD1
clone_size: .
v_call: TRBV27
j_call: TRBJ1-4

cdr3_nt: TGTGCCAGTAGTACCGGGGACAGAGGGGGAAATTCACCCCTCCACTTT
cdr3_aa: CASSTGDRGGNSPLHF
d_call: TRBD1
clone_size: .
v_call: TRBV19
j_call: TRBJ1-6

cdr3_nt: TGTGCCAGCAGCCACGATGGCGGGAGCACAGATACGCAGTATTTT
cdr3_aa: CASSHDGGSTDTQYF
d_call: .
clone_size: .
v_call: TRBV7-2
j_call: TRBJ2-3

cdr3_nt: TGTGCCAGTAGCCCTCGTCCTAGCGGGGGTATTCAGCAGTACTTC
cdr3_aa: CASSPRPSGGIQQYF
d_call: TRBD2
clone_size: .
v_call: TRBV19
j_call: TRBJ2-7

cdr3_nt: TGTGCCAGCAGTACCGACAGGGTTTATGGCTACACCTTC
cdr3_aa: CASSTDRVYGYTF
d_call: TRBD1
clone_size: .
v_call: TRBV7-9
j_call: TRBJ1-2

cdr3_nt: TGCGCCAGCAGCGGGGGGGACAGCACAGATACGCAGTATTTT
cdr3_aa: CASSGGDSTDTQYF
d_call: TRBD2
clone_size: .
v_call: TRBV5-1
j_call: TRBJ2-3

cdr3_nt: TGTGCCAGCAGCTTAGCCAGCTTCACAGATACGCAGTATTTT
cdr3_aa: CASSLASFTDTQYF
d_call: .
clone_size: .
v_call: TRBV7-9
j_call: TRBJ2-3

cdr3_nt: TGTGCCAGCAGCTTCATTGGAGGGGCAAGTCAGCCCCAGCATTTT
cdr3_aa: CASSFIGGASQPQHF
d_call: .
clone_size: few
v_call: TRBV7-2
j_call: TRBJ1-5

cdr3_nt: TGTGCCACCAGTGATAAGAGCGGGAGGACCTACAATGAGCAGTTCTTC
cdr3_aa: CATSDKSGRTYNEQFF
d_call: TRBD2
clone_size: .
v_call: TRBV24-1
j_call: TRBJ2-1

cdr3_nt: TGTGCCAGCAGTAGAACAGGGAAAATTGATGGCTACACCTTC
cdr3_aa: CASSRTGKIDGYTF
d_call: .
clone_size: .
v_call: TRBV6-5
j_call: TRBJ1-2